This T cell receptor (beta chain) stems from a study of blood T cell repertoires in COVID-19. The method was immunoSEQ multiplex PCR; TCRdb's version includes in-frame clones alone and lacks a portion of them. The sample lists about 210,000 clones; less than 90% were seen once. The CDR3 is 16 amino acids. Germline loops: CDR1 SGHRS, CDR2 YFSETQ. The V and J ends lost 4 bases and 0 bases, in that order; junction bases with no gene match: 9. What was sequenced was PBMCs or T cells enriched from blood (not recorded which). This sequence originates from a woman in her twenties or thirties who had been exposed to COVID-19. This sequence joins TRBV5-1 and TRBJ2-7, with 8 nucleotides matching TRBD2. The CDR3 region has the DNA TGCGCCAGCAGCCCCTTAGCGGGGATTAGCTCCTACGAGCAGTACTTC. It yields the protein CASSPLAGISSYEQYF.